This TCR beta chain was sequenced in a study of blood T cell repertoires in COVID-19. On the study more broadly: PBMCs, B-cell-depleted T cells, or T cells provided the cDNA or gDNA that made up the material.

The germline gives CDR1 ENHRY, CDR2 SYGVKD. V shed 5 bases, J shed 7 bases, and the junction held 7 bases outside the gene matches. The CDR3 length is 16 residues. Per the study methods: Amplification with reference gene primers provided the estimates of nucleated cell counts. The data were produced by immunoSEQ multiplex PCR, yet TCRdb's version contains in-frame clones alone and is incomplete. V and J calls plus clone size are reproduced from that table; the DNA served to infer D and trimming. Counted here are around 220,000 clones, around 90% occurring once; the ten biggest clones make up around 6%.

Sequencing was performed on PBMCs or T cells enriched from blood (not recorded which). The sequence derives from a young woman with acute COVID-19. The J gene is TRBJ2-1, the V gene TRBV10-3, with 14 bases identical to TRBD2. The chain's CDR3 is CAISLTSGGARNEQFF. In DNA form, the CDR3 reads TGTGCCATCAGTTTGACTAGCGGGGGGGCCAGGAATGAGCAGTTCTTC.